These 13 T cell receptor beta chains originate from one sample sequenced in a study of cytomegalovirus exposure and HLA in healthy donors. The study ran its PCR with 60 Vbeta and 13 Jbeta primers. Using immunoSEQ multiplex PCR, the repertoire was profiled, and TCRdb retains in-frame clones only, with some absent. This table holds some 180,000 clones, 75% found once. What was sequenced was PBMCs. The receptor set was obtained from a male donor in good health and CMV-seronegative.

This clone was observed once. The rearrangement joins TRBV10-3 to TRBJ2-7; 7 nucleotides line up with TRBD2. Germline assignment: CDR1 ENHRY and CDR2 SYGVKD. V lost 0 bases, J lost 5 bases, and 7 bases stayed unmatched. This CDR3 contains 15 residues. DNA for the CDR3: TGTGCCATCAGTGAGTCCCTGGGGGGGAACCACGAGCAGTACTTC. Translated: CAISESLGGNHEQYF.

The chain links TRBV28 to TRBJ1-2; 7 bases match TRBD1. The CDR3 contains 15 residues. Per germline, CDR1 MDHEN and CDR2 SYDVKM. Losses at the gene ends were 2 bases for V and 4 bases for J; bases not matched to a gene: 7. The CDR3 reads CASSLRGQRGYGYTF. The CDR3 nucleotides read TGTGCCAGCAGTTTACGGGGACAGAGAGGCTATGGCTACACCTTC.

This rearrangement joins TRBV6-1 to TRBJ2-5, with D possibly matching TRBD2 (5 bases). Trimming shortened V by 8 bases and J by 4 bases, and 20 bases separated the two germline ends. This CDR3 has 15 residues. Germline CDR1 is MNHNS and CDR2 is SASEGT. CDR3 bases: TGTGCCAGCCGGGATCCGGGTACCGGAGGAGAGACCCAGTACTTC. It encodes CASRDPGTGGETQYF.

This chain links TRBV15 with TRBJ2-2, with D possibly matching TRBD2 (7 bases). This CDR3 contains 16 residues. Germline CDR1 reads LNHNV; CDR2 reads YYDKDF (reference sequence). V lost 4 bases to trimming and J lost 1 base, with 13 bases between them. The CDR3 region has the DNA TGTGCCACCAGCACCTCGGGGGGCAGGAACACCGGGGAGCTGTTTTTT. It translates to CATSTSGGRNTGELFF.

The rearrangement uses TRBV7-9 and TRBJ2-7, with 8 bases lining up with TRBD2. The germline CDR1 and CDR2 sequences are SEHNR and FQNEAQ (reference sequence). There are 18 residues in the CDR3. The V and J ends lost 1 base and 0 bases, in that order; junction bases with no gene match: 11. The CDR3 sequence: CASSLVGVIAGTSYEQYF. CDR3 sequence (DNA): TGTGCCAGCAGCTTAGTTGGTGTTATAGCGGGGACCTCCTACGAGCAGTACTTC.

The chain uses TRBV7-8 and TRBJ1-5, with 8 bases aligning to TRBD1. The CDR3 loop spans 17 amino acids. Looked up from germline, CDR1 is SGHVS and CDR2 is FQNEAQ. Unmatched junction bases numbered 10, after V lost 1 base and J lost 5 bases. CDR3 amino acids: CASSLGGQGAIYQPQHF. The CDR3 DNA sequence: TGTGCCAGCAGCTTAGGGGGGCAGGGGGCTATCTATCAGCCCCAGCATTTT.

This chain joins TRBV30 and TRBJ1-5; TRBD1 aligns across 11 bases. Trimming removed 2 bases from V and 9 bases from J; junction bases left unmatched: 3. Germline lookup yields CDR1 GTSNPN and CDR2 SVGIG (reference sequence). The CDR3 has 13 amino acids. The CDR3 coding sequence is TGTGCCTGGAGTCGGACAGGGGGCACGCCCCAGCATTTT. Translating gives CAWSRTGGTPQHF.

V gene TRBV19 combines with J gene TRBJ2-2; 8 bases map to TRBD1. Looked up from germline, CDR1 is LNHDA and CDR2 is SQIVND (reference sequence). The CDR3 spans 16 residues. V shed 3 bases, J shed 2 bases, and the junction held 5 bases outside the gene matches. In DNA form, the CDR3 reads TGTGCCAGTAGTATTCAACAGGGGGTTAACACCGGGGAGCTGTTTTTT. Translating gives CASSIQQGVNTGELFF.

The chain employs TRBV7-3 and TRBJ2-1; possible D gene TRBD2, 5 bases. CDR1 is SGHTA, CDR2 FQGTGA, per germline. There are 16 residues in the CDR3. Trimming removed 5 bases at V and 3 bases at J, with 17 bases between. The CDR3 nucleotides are TGTGCCAGCAGCCCCCCTGGCGCTGGAGGCTACAATGAGCAGTTCTTC. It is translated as CASSPPGAGGYNEQFF. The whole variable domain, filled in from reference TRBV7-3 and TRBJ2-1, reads GAGVSQTPSNKVTEKGKYVELRCDPISGHTALYWYRQSLGQGPEFLIYFQGTGAADDSGLPNDRFFAVRPEGSVSTLKIQRTERGDSAVYLCASSPPGAGGYNEQFFGPGTRLTVL.

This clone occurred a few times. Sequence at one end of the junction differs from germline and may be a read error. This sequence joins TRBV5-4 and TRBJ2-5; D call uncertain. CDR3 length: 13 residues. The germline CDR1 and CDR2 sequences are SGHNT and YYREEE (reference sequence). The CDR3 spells CASSLLPQETQYF. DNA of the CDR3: TGCGCCAGCAGCTTGCTACCACAAGAGACCCAGTACTTC. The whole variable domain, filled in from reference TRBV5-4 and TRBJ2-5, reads ETGVTQSPTHLIKTRGQQVTLRCSSQSGHNTVSWYQQALGQGPQFIFQYYREEENGRGNFPPRFSGLQFPNYSSELNVNALELDDSALYLCASSLLPQETQYFGPGTRLLVL.

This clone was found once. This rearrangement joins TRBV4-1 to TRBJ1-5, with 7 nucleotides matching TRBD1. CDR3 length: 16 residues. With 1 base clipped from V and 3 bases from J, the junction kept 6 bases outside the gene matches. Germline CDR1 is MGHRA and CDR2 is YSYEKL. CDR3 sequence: CASSQVWDSFNQPQHF. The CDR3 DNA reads TGCGCCAGCAGCCAAGTTTGGGACAGTTTCAATCAGCCCCAGCATTTT.

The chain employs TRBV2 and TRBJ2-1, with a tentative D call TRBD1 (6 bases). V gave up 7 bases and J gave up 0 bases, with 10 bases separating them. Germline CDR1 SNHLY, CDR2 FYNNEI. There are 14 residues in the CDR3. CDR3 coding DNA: TGTGCCAGCAAGGACAGAAGCTCCTACAATGAGCAGTTCTTC. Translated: CASKDRSSYNEQFF.

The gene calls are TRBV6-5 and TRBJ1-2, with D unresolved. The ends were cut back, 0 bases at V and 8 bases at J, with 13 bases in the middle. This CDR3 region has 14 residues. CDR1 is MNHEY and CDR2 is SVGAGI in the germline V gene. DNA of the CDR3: TGTGCCAGCAGTTACTCGATAGAGGGCTTCGGCTACACCTTC. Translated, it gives CASSYSIEGFGYTF.